This TCR beta chain came from a study of blood T cell repertoires in COVID-19. Study details: Acute and convalescent COVID-19 specimens originated in the United States, Italy and Spain. Sample material is recorded as cDNA or gDNA derived from T cells, B-cell-depleted T cells, or PBMCs.

In the study's own analysis: Reference gene primer amplification yielded estimated nucleated cell counts. The method was immunoSEQ multiplex PCR; TCRdb's version includes in-frame clones alone and lacks a portion of them. Clone size and V and J calls were adopted from that table, with D and trimming inferred from the DNA. The sample lists roughly 87,000 clones, over 70% occurring once. V dropped 4 bases and J dropped 1 base, with 13 bases sitting between them. This CDR3 is 15 amino acids long. Germline-derived CDR1 and CDR2 are SGHNT and YYREEE (reference sequence). This receptor was identified in a woman in her 50s with acute or convalescent COVID-19. This chain links TRBV5-4 with TRBJ2-3, with D tentatively TRBD1 (6 bases). The specimen was peripheral blood. CDR3 sequence: CASSQSRQGTDTQYF. CDR3 DNA: TGTGCCAGCAGCCAGAGTCGACAGGGCACAGATACGCAGTATTTT.